One T cell receptor (beta chain) is described in this entry. V dropped 3 bases and J dropped 7 bases, with 16 bases sitting between them. The CDR3 length is 14 residues. Germline CDR1 SGHRS, CDR2 YFSETQ. The data originate from a study of blood T cell repertoires in COVID-19. Study background: Spain, Italy and the United States supplied samples that represented acute and convalescent COVID-19.

The authors' processing: Reference gene primer amplification yielded estimated nucleated cell counts. Repertoires were generated with immunoSEQ multiplex PCR, while TCRdb's copy carries only in-frame clones and drops some. That table is the source of V, J and clone size, and D and trimming were worked out from the DNA. The sample has about 81,000 clones; roughly four fifths are singletons. The rearrangement uses TRBV5-1 and TRBJ1-1, with D possibly matching TRBD1 (6 bases). Sequencing input: peripheral blood. The clonotype was recovered from a human donor in a cohort sampled during active COVID-19. CDR3: CASSSSGVKGEAFF. CDR3 coding DNA: TGCGCCAGCAGCTCTTCAGGGGTAAAAGGTGAAGCTTTCTTT.